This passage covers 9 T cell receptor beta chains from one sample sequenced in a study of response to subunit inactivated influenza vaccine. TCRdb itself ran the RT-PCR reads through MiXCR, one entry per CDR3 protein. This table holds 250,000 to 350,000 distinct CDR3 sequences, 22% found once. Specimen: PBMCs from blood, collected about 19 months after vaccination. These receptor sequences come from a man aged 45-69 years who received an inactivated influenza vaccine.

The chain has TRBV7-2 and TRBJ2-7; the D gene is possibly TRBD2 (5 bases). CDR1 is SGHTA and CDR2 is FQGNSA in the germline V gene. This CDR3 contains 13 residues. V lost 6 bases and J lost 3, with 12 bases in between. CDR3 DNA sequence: TGTGCCAGCAGACCAGCGGCATTCTACGAGCAGTACTTC. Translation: CASRPAAFYEQYF.

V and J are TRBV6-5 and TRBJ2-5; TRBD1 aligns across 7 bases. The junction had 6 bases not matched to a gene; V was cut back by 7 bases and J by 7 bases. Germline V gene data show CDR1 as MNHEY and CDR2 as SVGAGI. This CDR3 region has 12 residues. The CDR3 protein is CASKGAGWTQYF. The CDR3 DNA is TGTGCCAGCAAGGGGGCCGGTTGGACCCAGTACTTC.

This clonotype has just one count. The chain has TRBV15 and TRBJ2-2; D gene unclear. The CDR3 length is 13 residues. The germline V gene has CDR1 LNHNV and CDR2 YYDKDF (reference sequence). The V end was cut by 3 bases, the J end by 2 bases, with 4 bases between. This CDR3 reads CATSRDNTGELFF. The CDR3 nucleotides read TGTGCCACCAGCAGGGATAACACCGGGGAGCTGTTTTTT. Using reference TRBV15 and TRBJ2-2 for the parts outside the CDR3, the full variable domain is DAMVIQNPRYQVTQFGKPVTLSCSQTLNHNVMYWYQQKSSQAPKLLFHYYDKDFNNEADTPDNFQSRRPNTSFCFLDIRSPGLGDTAMYLCATSRDNTGELFFGEGSRLTVL.

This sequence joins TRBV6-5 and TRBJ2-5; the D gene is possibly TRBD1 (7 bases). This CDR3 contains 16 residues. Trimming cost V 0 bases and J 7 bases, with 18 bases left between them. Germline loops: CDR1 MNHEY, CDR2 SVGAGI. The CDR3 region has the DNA TGTGCCAGCAGTTACTCGAGTACTGGGCAGGGGGGGACCCAGTACTTC. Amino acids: CASSYSSTGQGGTQYF.

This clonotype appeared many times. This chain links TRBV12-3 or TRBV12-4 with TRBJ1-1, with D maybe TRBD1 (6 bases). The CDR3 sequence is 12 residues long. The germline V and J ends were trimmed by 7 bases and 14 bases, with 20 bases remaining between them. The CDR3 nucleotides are TGTGCCAGCACCCCCTCCGGGGGCTATGCCTTCTTT. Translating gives CASTPSGGYAFF.

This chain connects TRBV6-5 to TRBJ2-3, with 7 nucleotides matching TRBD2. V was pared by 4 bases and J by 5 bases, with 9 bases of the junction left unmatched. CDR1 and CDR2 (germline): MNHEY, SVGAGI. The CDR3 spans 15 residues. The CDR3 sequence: CASSSGSGHKDTQYF. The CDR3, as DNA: TGTGCCAGCAGTTCGGGTAGCGGGCATAAAGATACGCAGTATTTT.

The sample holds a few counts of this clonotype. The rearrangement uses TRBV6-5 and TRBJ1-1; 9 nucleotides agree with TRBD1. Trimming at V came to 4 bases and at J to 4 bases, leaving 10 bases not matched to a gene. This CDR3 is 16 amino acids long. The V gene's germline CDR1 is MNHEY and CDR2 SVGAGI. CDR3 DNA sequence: TGTGCCAGCAGTTTAACAGGGGGCGACTTCTCCACTGAAGCTTTCTTT. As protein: CASSLTGGDFSTEAFF.

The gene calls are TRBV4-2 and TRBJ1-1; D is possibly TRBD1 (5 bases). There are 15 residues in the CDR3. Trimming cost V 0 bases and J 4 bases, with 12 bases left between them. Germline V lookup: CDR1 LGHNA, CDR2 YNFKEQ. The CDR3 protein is CASSQEGRVVTEAFF. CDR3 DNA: TGTGCCAGCAGCCAAGAGGGGCGGGTGGTCACTGAAGCTTTCTTT.

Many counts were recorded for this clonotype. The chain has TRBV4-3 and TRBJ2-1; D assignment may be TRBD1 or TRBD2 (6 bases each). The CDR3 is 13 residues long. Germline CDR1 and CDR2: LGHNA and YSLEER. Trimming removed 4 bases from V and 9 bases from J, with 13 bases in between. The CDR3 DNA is TGCGCCAGCAGCCTCGTGCCGGGGGCTGAGCAGTTCTTC. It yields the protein CASSLVPGAEQFF.